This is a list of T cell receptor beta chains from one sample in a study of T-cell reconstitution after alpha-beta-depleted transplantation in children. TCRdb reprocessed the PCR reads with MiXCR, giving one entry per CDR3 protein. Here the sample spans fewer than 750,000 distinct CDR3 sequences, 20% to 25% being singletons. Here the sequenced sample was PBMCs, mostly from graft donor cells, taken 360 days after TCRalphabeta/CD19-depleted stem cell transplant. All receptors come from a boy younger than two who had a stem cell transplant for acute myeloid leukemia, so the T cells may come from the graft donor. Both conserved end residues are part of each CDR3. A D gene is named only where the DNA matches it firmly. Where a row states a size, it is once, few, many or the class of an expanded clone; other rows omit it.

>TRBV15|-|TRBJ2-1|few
TGTGCCACCAGCAGAGGTGCGGGGAGTGAGCAGTTCTTC
CATSRGAGSEQFF
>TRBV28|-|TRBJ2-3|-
TGTGCCAGGAGCTCGGGGCTCGTCTATTCTGAGCAGTATTTT
CARSSGLVYSEQYF
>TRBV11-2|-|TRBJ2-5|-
TGTGCCAGCAGCCCCATCGACAAAGAGACCCAGTACTTC
CASSPIDKETQYF
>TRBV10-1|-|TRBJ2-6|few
TGCGCCAGCAGTGACCCGGGGGCCAACGTCCTGACTTTC
CASSDPGANVLTF
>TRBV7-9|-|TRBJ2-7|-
TGTGCCAGCAGCCCAAGGACAGCTCTCTACGAGCAGTACTTC
CASSPRTALYEQYF
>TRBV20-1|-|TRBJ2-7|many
TGCAGTGCTAGTTCGGCAGACCCTCCCTACGAGCAGTACTTC
CSASSADPPYEQYF
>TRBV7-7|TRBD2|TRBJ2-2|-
TGTGCCAGCAGCTTACGTCCTAGCGGGACGAACACCGGGGAGCTGTTTTTT
CASSLRPSGTNTGELFF
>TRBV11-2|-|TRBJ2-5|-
TGTGCCAGCAGCTTAACGAAGCAAGAGACCCAGTACTTC
CASSLTKQETQYF
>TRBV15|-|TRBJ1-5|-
TGTGCCACCAGCAGGGAAAATCAGCCCCAGCATTTT
CATSRENQPQHF
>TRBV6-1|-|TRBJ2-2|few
TGTGCCAGCAGCCATGACTTGAACACCGGGGAGCTGTTTTTT
CASSHDLNTGELFF
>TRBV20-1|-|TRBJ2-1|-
TGCAGTGCCCCCCCAGGGACACACTACAATGAGCAGTTCTTC
CSAPPGTHYNEQFF
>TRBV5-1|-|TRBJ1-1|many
TGCGCCAGCAGGGACGGGGCCAACACTGAAGCTTTCTTT
CASRDGANTEAFF